These 18 T cell receptor beta chains came from one sample sequenced in a study of cytomegalovirus exposure and HLA in healthy donors. PCR was performed using 60 Vbeta and 13 Jbeta primers. Libraries were prepared by immunoSEQ multiplex PCR; TCRdb keeps only in-frame clonotypes and omits some of them. The sample contains 140,000 or so clones, roughly 78% of which appear only once. The material sequenced was PBMCs. The receptors were gathered from a female donor in good health and CMV-seronegative.

The V call is TRBV7-9, the J call TRBJ1-2; tentative D call: TRBD1 (5 bases). Germline-derived CDR1 and CDR2 are SEHNR and FQNEAQ (reference sequence). The CDR3 length is 14 residues. Trimming took off 1 base at V and 4 bases at J, with 10 bases between the two ends. CDR3 DNA sequence: TGTGCCAGCAGCTTAGTAGACAGCGTCTATGGCTACACCTTC. Residues: CASSLVDSVYGYTF.

This clone was counted a few times. V is TRBV11-2 and J is TRBJ1-2; D call uncertain. This CDR3 has 13 amino acids. The V gene's germline CDR1 is SGHAT and CDR2 FQNNGV. Trimming left V 5 bases short and J 3 bases short, with 10 bases between. The CDR3 region is CASSVSIDYGYTF. Written as DNA, the CDR3 is TGTGCCAGCAGCGTATCAATAGACTATGGCTACACCTTC. The full variable domain, with the rest looked up from reference TRBV11-2 and TRBJ1-2, is EAGVAQSPRYKIIEKRQSVAFWCNPISGHATLYWYQQILGQGPKLLIQFQNNGVVDDSQLPKDRFSAERLKGVDSTLKIQPAKLEDSAVYLCASSVSIDYGYTFGSGTRLTVV.

This clone was observed at least ten times. The chain has TRBV4-2 and TRBJ2-1; 8 positions agree with TRBD2. Germline values: CDR1 LGHNA, CDR2 YNFKEQ. Trimming at V came to 0 bases and at J to 3 bases, leaving 1 base not matched to a gene. This CDR3 has 15 residues. The CDR3 region has the DNA TGTGCCAGCAGCCAAGAACTAGCGGACTACAATGAGCAGTTCTTC. Residues: CASSQELADYNEQFF.

CDR3 sequence: CASSVQVYTEAFF. The CDR3 nucleotides read TGTGCCAGCAGCGTACAGGTTTACACTGAAGCTTTCTTT. The J gene is TRBJ1-1, the V gene TRBV9; D is undetermined. Per the germline V gene, CDR1 is SGDLS and CDR2 is YYNGEE. CDR3 length equals 13 residues. Between the trimmed V and J ends, which lost 1 base and 3 bases, there was a span of 7 bases.

The chain uses TRBV19 and TRBJ1-2, with unresolved D. Germline V gives CDR1 LNHDA, CDR2 SQIVND (reference sequence). This CDR3 comprises 12 residues. Trimming left V 3 bases short and J 4 bases short, with 6 bases between. CDR3 residues: CASSILPYGYTF. The CDR3 nucleotides read TGTGCCAGTAGTATTCTTCCCTATGGCTACACCTTC.

This clone occurred once. The J gene is TRBJ2-1, the V gene TRBV7-2, with TRBD2 as a possible D gene (6 bases). The CDR3 contains 15 residues. CDR1 SGHTA and CDR2 FQGNSA come from the germline V gene. Trimming took off 1 base at V and 0 bases at J, with 7 bases between the two ends. CDR3 loop: CASSLVAVSYNEQFF. CDR3 in DNA: TGTGCCAGCAGCTTAGTAGCGGTCTCCTACAATGAGCAGTTCTTC.

The chain combines TRBV2 with TRBJ1-6; no firm D call. Deletions cut 4 bases from V and 5 bases from J, with 9 bases between. Germline V lookup: CDR1 SNHLY, CDR2 FYNNEI. The CDR3 sequence is 14 residues long. The CDR3 loop reads CASSGETDNSPLHF. As DNA, the CDR3 is TGTGCCAGCAGTGGGGAGACGGATAATTCACCCCTCCACTTT.

The chain joins TRBV6-1 to TRBJ1-6, with D possibly matching TRBD1 (5 bases). V was pared by 1 base and J by 9 bases, with 16 bases between. The germline V gene has CDR1 MNHNS and CDR2 SASEGT. The CDR3 sequence is 16 residues long. The chain's CDR3 is CASSEDPQGLGSPLHF. The CDR3 DNA reads as TGTGCCAGCAGTGAAGACCCCCAGGGCTTGGGTTCACCCCTCCACTTT.

The rearrangement joins TRBV28 to TRBJ1-5; a weak D match, TRBD1 (6 bases). V dropped 7 bases and J dropped 4 bases, with 20 bases sitting between them. CDR3 size: 16 residues. Germline CDR1 and CDR2: MDHEN and SYDVKM. The chain's CDR3 is CASIPVQGPWNQPQHF. The CDR3 DNA is TGTGCCAGCATTCCTGTACAGGGCCCTTGGAATCAGCCCCAGCATTTT.

This chain joins TRBV7-9 and TRBJ2-1; 8 positions match TRBD2. Germline CDR1 SEHNR, CDR2 FQNEAQ (reference sequence). The CDR3 extends over 16 amino acids. Trimming took 1 base from V and 2 from J; bases not matched to a gene: 4. CDR3 protein: CASSLGRRGAYNEQFF. DNA for the CDR3: TGTGCCAGCAGCTTAGGACGGCGGGGGGCCTACAATGAGCAGTTCTTC.

The chain combines TRBV9 with TRBJ2-3, with TRBD2 identical over 13 bases. CDR1 and CDR2 (germline): SGDLS, YYNGEE. This CDR3 comprises 17 residues. V dropped 6 bases and J dropped 5; count of bases not matched to a gene: 12. The CDR3 nucleotides read TGTGCCAGCAACGGAGGGGCGGGGACTAGCGGGAAAGATACGCAGTATTTT. Amino acids: CASNGGAGTSGKDTQYF.

The V call is TRBV27, the J call TRBJ1-5; the match to TRBD1 covers 11 bases. This CDR3 comprises 17 residues. J was trimmed by 3 bases and V by 4 bases; bases with no gene match: 8. Germline V gene data show CDR1 as MNHEY and CDR2 as SMNVEV (reference sequence). The CDR3 bases are TGTGCCAGCAGTTCATACGGGACAGGGGGATTCAATCAGCCCCAGCATTTT. Its protein is CASSSYGTGGFNQPQHF.

CDR3 sequence: CASRGRQGSSYEQYF. CDR3 sequence (DNA): TGTGCCAGCAGGGGAAGACAGGGAAGCTCCTACGAGCAGTACTTC. The genes are TRBV27 and TRBJ2-7, with TRBD1 matching 7 bases. CDR3 length equals 15 residues. The V segment lost 6 bases and the J segment 0 bases; nucleotides outside the gene matches: 8. The germline V gene has CDR1 MNHEY and CDR2 SMNVEV (reference sequence).

The V gene is TRBV28, the J gene TRBJ2-5; D unclear. With 7 bases removed from V and 8 bases from J, the gap between germline ends came to 23 bases. Germline lookup yields CDR1 MDHEN and CDR2 SYDVKM. This CDR3 is 15 amino acids long. The DNA for the CDR3 is TGTGCCAGCACCCGCCCGGCAGGCCTCTTCGGCACCCAGTACTTC. It translates to CASTRPAGLFGTQYF.

The V gene is TRBV10-3, the J gene TRBJ1-2; D perhaps matches TRBD1 (5 bases). The V gene's germline CDR1 is ENHRY and CDR2 SYGVKD. The CDR3 spans 14 residues. Between the trimmed V and J ends, which lost 8 bases and 5 bases, there was a span of 18 bases. CDR3 sequence: CAIRSLDSPYGYTF. The CDR3 DNA is TGTGCCATCCGATCCCTCGACAGTCCGTATGGCTACACCTTC.

The rearrangement uses TRBV28 and TRBJ2-1; 9 bases match TRBD2. Trimming at V came to 3 bases and at J to 4 bases, leaving 1 base not matched to a gene. This CDR3 is 14 amino acids long. The germline V gene has CDR1 MDHEN and CDR2 SYDVKM. CDR3 amino acids: CASSLTSGYNEQFF. CDR3 DNA sequence: TGTGCCAGCAGTTTGACTAGCGGATACAATGAGCAGTTCTTC. The full variable domain, completed using reference TRBV28 and TRBJ2-1, is DVKVTQSSRYLVKRTGEKVFLECVQDMDHENMFWYRQDPGLGLRLIYFSYDVKMKEKGDIPEGYSVSREKKERFSLILESASTNQTSMYLCASSLTSGYNEQFFGPGTRLTVL.

The CDR3 here is CASSLGSGLTYEQYF. The DNA for the CDR3 is TGCGCCAGCAGCTTGGGGAGCGGGCTCACCTACGAGCAGTACTTC. V is TRBV5-1 and J is TRBJ2-7; weak D call: TRBD2 (6 bases). The CDR3 sequence is 15 residues long. Germline V gene data show CDR1 as SGHRS and CDR2 as YFSETQ. Trimming cost V 0 bases and J 2 bases, with 12 bases left between them.

This chain joins TRBV4-1 and TRBJ1-1; D gene ambiguous. With 0 bases removed from V and 5 bases from J, the gap between germline ends came to 13 bases. Germline V gene data show CDR1 as MGHRA and CDR2 as YSYEKL. This CDR3 contains 15 residues. This CDR3 is CASSQDRGLGTEAFF. The CDR3 nucleotides are TGCGCCAGCAGCCAAGATCGAGGGCTGGGGACTGAAGCTTTCTTT.